The rows below give T cell receptor beta chains drawn from one sample of a study of CXCR3-negative and CXCR3-positive naive CD8 T cells. TCRdb reprocessed the 5' RACE reads and stores each CDR3 protein as one record, lacking DNA. The sample table sets out about 89,000 distinct CDR3 sequences. The sequenced sample consisted of naive CXCR3+ CD8+ T cells from blood. Source of these receptors: a human donor in good health. Some clones in this sample may be carry-over from other donors' samples. The CDR3 runs from the conserved cysteine through the conserved F or W.

CDR3aa: CASSLEAARGTQYF; j_gene: TRBJ2-5; v_gene: TRBV5-1
CDR3aa: CASSQGGGLVGELFF; j_gene: TRBJ2-2; v_gene: TRBV4-2
CDR3aa: CASSPMSWGPSYNEQFF; j_gene: TRBJ2-1; v_gene: TRBV6-6
CDR3aa: CASSLAGPTDTQYF; j_gene: TRBJ2-3; v_gene: TRBV5-6
CDR3aa: CATHDSGQDTQYF; j_gene: TRBJ2-3; v_gene: TRBV15
CDR3aa: CASSQFSSSEQFF; j_gene: TRBJ2-1; v_gene: TRBV14
CDR3aa: CASSPPYSTDTQYF; j_gene: TRBJ2-3; v_gene: TRBV12-3/TRBV12-4
CDR3aa: CASNPPPVGWTEAFF; j_gene: TRBJ1-1; v_gene: TRBV21-1
CDR3aa: CASSVLAGAFYEQYF; j_gene: TRBJ2-7; v_gene: TRBV27
CDR3aa: CASSRGAPNPSYGYTF; j_gene: TRBJ1-2; v_gene: TRBV14
CDR3aa: CASSLTDSNTGELFF; j_gene: TRBJ2-2; v_gene: TRBV27
CDR3aa: CSGQLSHYEQYF; j_gene: TRBJ2-7; v_gene: TRBV20-1
CDR3aa: CASSLGAVYSTDTQYF; j_gene: TRBJ2-3; v_gene: TRBV6-2/TRBV6-3
CDR3aa: CASSLTGQGNNEQFF; j_gene: TRBJ2-1; v_gene: TRBV7-9
CDR3aa: CASSPIGGGAYEQFF; j_gene: TRBJ2-1; v_gene: TRBV7-6
CDR3aa: CASSDRGAYEQYF; j_gene: TRBJ2-7; v_gene: TRBV7-6
CDR3aa: CASSLNPIYEQYF; j_gene: TRBJ2-7; v_gene: TRBV5-1
CDR3aa: CASSHLTGHEGGYTF; j_gene: TRBJ1-2; v_gene: TRBV4-1
CDR3aa: CASISSLETQYF; j_gene: TRBJ2-5; v_gene: TRBV2
CDR3aa: CASSLGSTGLASNEQFF; j_gene: TRBJ2-1; v_gene: TRBV7-6
CDR3aa: CASPGQGTDTQYF; j_gene: TRBJ2-3; v_gene: TRBV12-3/TRBV12-4
CDR3aa: CASSFSDRSSYEQYF; j_gene: TRBJ2-7; v_gene: TRBV6-2/TRBV6-3
CDR3aa: CASSRDRGRYEQYF; j_gene: TRBJ2-7; v_gene: TRBV6-2/TRBV6-3
CDR3aa: CASSLILAGEISLSYEQYF; j_gene: TRBJ2-7; v_gene: TRBV6-2/TRBV6-3
CDR3aa: CASSTFPGGSGELFF; j_gene: TRBJ2-2; v_gene: TRBV7-2
CDR3aa: CASSLPTGVKETQYF; j_gene: TRBJ2-5; v_gene: TRBV12-3/TRBV12-4
CDR3aa: CASNLAATSGSWNEQFF; j_gene: TRBJ2-1; v_gene: TRBV7-6
CDR3aa: CASRSEWATNEKLFF; j_gene: TRBJ1-4; v_gene: TRBV6-5
CDR3aa: CASSYTLKAGRSSYEQYF; j_gene: TRBJ2-7; v_gene: TRBV6-6
CDR3aa: CASSLGGRGSNEKLFF; j_gene: TRBJ1-4; v_gene: TRBV7-6
CDR3aa: CAGTPTGLWNEQFF; j_gene: TRBJ2-1; v_gene: TRBV7-2
CDR3aa: CASGTGVGNEQFF; j_gene: TRBJ2-1; v_gene: TRBV12-3/TRBV12-4